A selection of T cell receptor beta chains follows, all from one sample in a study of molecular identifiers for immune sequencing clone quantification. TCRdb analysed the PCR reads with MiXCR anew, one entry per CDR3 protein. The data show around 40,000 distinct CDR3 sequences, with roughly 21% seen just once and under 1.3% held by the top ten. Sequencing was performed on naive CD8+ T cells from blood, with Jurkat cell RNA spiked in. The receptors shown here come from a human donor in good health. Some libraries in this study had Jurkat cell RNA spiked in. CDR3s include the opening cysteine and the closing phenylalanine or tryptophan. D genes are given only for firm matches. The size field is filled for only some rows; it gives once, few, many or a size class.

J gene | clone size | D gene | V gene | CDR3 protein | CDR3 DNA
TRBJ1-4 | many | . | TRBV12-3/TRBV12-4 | CASSLYLGQTTNEKLFF | TGTGCCAGCAGTTTGTATTTGGGACAAACAACTAATGAAAAACTGTTTTTT
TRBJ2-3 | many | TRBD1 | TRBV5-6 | CASSTVPGTGGLDTQYF | TGTGCCAGCAGCACGGTACCAGGGACAGGGGGTTTAGATACGCAGTATTTT
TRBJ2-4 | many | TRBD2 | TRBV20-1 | CSAREGTRVHF | TGCAGTGCTAGAGAGGGGACTAGGGTCCACTTC
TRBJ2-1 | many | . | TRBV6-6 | CASSYGLFDNEQFF | TGTGCCAGCAGTTACGGCCTATTTGACAATGAGCAGTTCTTC
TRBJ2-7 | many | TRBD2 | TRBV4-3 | CASSQGEGSWRDEQYF | TGCGCCAGCAGCCAAGGGGAGGGTAGTTGGAGGGACGAGCAGTACTTC
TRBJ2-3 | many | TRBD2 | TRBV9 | CASSVLLAGPTDTQYF | TGTGCCAGCAGCGTCCTCTTAGCGGGTCCTACAGATACGCAGTATTTT
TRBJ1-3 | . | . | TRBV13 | CASSFGVSGNTIYF | TGTGCCAGCAGCTTTGGGGTCTCTGGAAACACCATATATTTT
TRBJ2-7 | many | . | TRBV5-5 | CASSLGTGAPEEQYF | TGTGCCAGCAGCTTGGGAACGGGGGCGCCGGAAGAGCAGTACTTC
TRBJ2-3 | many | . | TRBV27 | CASSWTLTDTQYF | TGTGCCAGCAGTTGGACTCTTACAGATACGCAGTATTTT
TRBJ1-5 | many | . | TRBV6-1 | CASSEARGAGNQPQHF | TGTGCCAGCAGTGAAGCACGAGGGGCAGGCAATCAGCCCCAGCATTTT
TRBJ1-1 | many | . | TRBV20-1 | CSAAGTFEFSEAFF | TGCAGTGCGGCCGGGACATTTGAATTCTCTGAAGCTTTCTTT
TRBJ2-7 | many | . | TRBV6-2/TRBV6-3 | CASRPDSSYEQYF | TGTGCCAGCAGACCCGATTCTTCCTACGAGCAGTACTTC
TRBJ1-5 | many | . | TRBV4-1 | CASSQDPLGGLQPQHF | TGCGCCAGCAGCCAAGATCCTCTAGGGGGGCTTCAGCCCCAGCATTTT
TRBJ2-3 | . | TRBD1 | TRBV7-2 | CASSHDRALDTQYF | TGTGCCAGCAGCCACGACAGGGCCCTTGATACGCAGTATTTT